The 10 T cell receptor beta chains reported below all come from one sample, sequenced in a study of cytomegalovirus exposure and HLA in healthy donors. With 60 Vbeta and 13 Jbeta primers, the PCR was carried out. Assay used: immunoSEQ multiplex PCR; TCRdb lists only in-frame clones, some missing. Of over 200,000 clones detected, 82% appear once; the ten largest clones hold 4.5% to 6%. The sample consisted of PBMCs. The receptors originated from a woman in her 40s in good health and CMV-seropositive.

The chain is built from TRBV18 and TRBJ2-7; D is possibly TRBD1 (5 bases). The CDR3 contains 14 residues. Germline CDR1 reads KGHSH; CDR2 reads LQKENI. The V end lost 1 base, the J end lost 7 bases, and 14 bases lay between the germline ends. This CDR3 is CASSPLGEGVEQYF. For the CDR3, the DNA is TGTGCCAGCTCACCACTTGGGGAAGGGGTTGAGCAGTACTTC.

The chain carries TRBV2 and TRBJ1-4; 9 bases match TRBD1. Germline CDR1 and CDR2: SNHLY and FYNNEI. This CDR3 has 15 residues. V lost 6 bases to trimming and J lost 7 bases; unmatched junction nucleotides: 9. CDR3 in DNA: TGTGCCAGCAGGGGGGACAGGGCTTCAGGTGAAAAACTGTTTTTT. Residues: CASRGDRASGEKLFF.

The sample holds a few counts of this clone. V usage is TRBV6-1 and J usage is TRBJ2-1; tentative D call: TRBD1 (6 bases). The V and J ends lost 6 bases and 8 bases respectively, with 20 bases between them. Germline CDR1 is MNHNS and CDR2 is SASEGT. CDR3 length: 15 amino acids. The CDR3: CASSARTTGTYEQFF. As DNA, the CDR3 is TGTGCCAGCAGCGCCAGAACCACAGGGACATATGAGCAGTTCTTC.

CDR3 sequence: CASSPQIDRPNYGYTF. The CDR3 DNA is TGCGCCAGCAGCCCCCAAATAGACAGGCCCAACTATGGCTACACCTTC. The chain joins TRBV5-1 to TRBJ1-2; a weak D match, TRBD1 (6 bases). V lost 4 bases and J 2 bases, leaving 18 bases between the germline ends. CDR1 is SGHRS, CDR2 YFSETQ, per germline. This CDR3 is built from 16 residues.

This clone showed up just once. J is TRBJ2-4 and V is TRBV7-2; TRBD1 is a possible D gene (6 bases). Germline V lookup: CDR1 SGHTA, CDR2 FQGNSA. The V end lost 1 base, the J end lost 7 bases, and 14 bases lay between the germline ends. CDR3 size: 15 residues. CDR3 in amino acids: CASSLVGATRNIQYF. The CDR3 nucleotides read TGTGCCAGCAGCTTAGTGGGGGCAACGAGGAACATTCAGTACTTC.

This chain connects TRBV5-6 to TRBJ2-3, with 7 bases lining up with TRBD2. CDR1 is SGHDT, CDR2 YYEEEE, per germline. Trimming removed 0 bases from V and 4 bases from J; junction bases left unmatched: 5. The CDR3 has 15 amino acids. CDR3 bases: TGTGCCAGCAGCTTGGTATCTAGCGGACCAGATACGCAGTATTTT. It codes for CASSLVSSGPDTQYF.

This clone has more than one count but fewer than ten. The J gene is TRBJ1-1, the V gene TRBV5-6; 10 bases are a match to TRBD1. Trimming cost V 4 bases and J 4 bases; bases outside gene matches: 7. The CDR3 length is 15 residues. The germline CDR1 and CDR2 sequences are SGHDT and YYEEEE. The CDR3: CASSPGDRGFTEAFF. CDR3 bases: TGTGCCAGCAGCCCGGGGGACAGGGGTTTCACTGAAGCTTTCTTT.

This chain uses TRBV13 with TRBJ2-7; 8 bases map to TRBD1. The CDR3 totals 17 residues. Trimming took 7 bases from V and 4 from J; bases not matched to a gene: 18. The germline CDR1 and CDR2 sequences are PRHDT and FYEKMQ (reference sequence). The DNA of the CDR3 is TGTGCCAGCACGGGGGTTCGAGCCGGGACAGGCCTATACGAGCAGTACTTC. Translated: CASTGVRAGTGLYEQYF.

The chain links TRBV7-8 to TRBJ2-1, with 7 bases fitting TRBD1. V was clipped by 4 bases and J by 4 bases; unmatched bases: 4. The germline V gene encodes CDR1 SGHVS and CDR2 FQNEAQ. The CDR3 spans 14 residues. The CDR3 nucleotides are TGTGCCAGCAGCTCCGGGACAGAGTACAATGAGCAGTTCTTC. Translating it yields CASSSGTEYNEQFF.

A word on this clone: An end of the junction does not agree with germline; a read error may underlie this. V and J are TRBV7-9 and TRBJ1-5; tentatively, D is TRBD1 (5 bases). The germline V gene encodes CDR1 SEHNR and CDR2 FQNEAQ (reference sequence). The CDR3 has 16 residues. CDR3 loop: CSSSLGEVWGGQPQHF. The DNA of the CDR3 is TGTTCCAGCAGCTTAGGAGAGGTGTGGGGCGGCCAGCCCCAGCATTTT.